A single sample is the source of the 10 T cell receptor beta chains below, sequenced in a study of T cells in Graves' hyperthyroidism and ophthalmopathy (dated by TCRdb to about 2019). The library was built by means of multiplex PCR. Sequencer: Illumina HiSeq 2000. The TCR beta CDR3 regions were amplified from RNA transcripts. The first round of RT-PCR for the TCR CDR3 was performed with the HTBI primer set and the Qiagen OneStep RT-PCR kit. TCRdb applied fastp at Q25 and MiXCR to the public reads, then kept only in-frame beta chains. A single entry per CDR3 protein holds the most common genes and DNA from its merged rows. The sample data list over 90,000 distinct CDR3 sequences, and 45% to 50% of these were observed just once. Together, the top ten hold 20% to 30% of the sample. What was sequenced was blood. The origin of the receptors is a man in his forties or fifties with Graves' hyperthyroidism.

As DNA, the CDR3 is TGTGCCAGCACGTTCGGGACAGGGTATGGCTACACCTTC. Protein: CASTFGTGYGYTF. This rearrangement joins TRBV9 to TRBJ1-2, with 9 bases aligning to TRBD1. This CDR3 is 13 amino acids long. Trimming removed 6 bases from V and 5 bases from J; junction bases left unmatched: 5. Germline-derived CDR1 and CDR2 are SGDLS and YYNGEE. Full variable domain (remainder filled in from reference TRBV9 and TRBJ1-2): DSGVTQTPKHLITATGQRVTLRCSPRSGDLSVYWYQQSLDQGLQFLIQYYNGEERAKGNILERFSAQQFPDLHSELNLSSLELGDSALYFCASTFGTGYGYTFGSGTRLTVV.

This clonotype has a count of ten or more. This chain uses TRBV20-1 with TRBJ2-1; 8 bases are shared with TRBD2. Germline V gene data show CDR1 as DFQATT and CDR2 as SNEGSKA (reference sequence). With V trimmed by 3 bases and J by 4 bases, 11 bases remained unmatched. This CDR3 has 16 amino acids. CDR3 DNA sequence: TGCAGTGCTAGCGCCGCGGGGGGCAGAACTTACAATGAGCAGTTCTTC. This codes for CSASAAGGRTYNEQFF.

This clonotype was detected many times. The gene calls are TRBV5-1 and TRBJ2-6, with D perhaps matching TRBD1 or TRBD2 (5 bases each). V lost 1 base to trimming and J lost 0 bases, with 11 bases between them. Germline V gene lookup returns CDR1 SGHRS and CDR2 YFSETQ. The CDR3 is 17 residues long. The CDR3 loop reads CASSLRTGPSGANVLTF. In nucleotides, the CDR3 is TGCGCCAGCAGCTTGAGGACGGGGCCCTCTGGGGCCAACGTCCTGACTTTC.

This clonotype appeared many times. J is TRBJ1-2 and V is TRBV29-1; 7 bases are shared with TRBD1. The germline V gene has CDR1 SQVTM and CDR2 ANQGSEA. Trimming took 5 bases from V and 5 from J; bases not matched to a gene: 11. The CDR3 consists of 14 residues. CDR3 DNA: TGCAGCGTTAACCCTAGAGGGGGCAGGTATGGCTACACCTTC. It specifies CSVNPRGGRYGYTF.

This clonotype was detected only a few times. The chain has TRBV29-1 and TRBJ2-1; no firm D call. Germline assignment: CDR1 SQVTM and CDR2 ANQGSEA. CDR3 length: 14 residues. The V end lost 8 bases, the J end lost 0 bases, and 14 bases lay between the germline ends. The CDR3 nucleotides read TGCAGCCCCTTCCCACTGTGCTCCTACAATGAGCAGTTCTTC. Protein: CSPFPLCSYNEQFF.

The CDR3 region has the DNA TGCAGCGTTATCGGCGGCCAGGGGGCAAATGAGCAGTACTTC. Its protein is CSVIGGQGANEQYF. The chain employs TRBV29-1 and TRBJ2-7; 8 nucleotides agree with TRBD1. Trimming at V came to 5 bases and at J to 7 bases, leaving 13 bases not matched to a gene. This CDR3 comprises 14 residues. Germline-derived CDR1 and CDR2 are SQVTM and ANQGSEA.

The chain employs TRBV30 and TRBJ2-2; no clear D gene. The germline V gene has CDR1 GTSNPN and CDR2 SVGIG (reference sequence). V was shortened by 3 bases and J by 4 bases, with 12 bases between the two germline ends. The CDR3 spans 14 residues. In DNA form, the CDR3 reads TGTGCCTGGAGGTTCAGCACGGTCACCGGGGAGCTGTTTTTT. Amino acid sequence: CAWRFSTVTGELFF.

A note on this clonotype: Given a much more abundant clone one base away, this may be a read error. The V gene is TRBV4-2, the J gene TRBJ1-1; D gene ambiguous. Looked up from germline, CDR1 is LGHNA and CDR2 is YNFKEQ. V lost 4 bases, J lost 0 bases, and 12 bases lay in between. This CDR3 has 15 residues. CDR3 nucleotide sequence: TGTGCCAGCAGCCGAGTTGTCGGCTTGAACACTGAAGCTTTCTTT. Translation gives CASSRVVGLNTEAFF.

Many counts were recorded for this clonotype. The chain recombines TRBV7-9 with TRBJ2-7; TRBD2 matches 9 bases. The CDR3 is 13 residues long. CDR1 and CDR2 from the germline V gene are SEHNR and FQNEAQ (reference sequence). With 4 bases clipped from V and 5 bases from J, the junction kept 3 bases outside the gene matches. The CDR3 bases are TGTGCCAGCAGCTCCGGGACTAGCAACGAGCAGTACTTC. It codes for CASSSGTSNEQYF. Variable domain in full (rest from reference TRBV7-9 and TRBJ2-7): DTGVSQNPRHKITKRGQNVTFRCDPISEHNRLYWYRQTLGQGPEFLTYFQNEAQLEKSRLLSDRFSAERPKGSFSTLEIQRTEQGDSAMYLCASSSGTSNEQYFGPGTRLTVT.

Concerning this clonotype: Mismatch with germline at one junction end may stem from a read error. The chain uses TRBV5-4 and TRBJ2-1; D might be TRBD2 (5 bases). Germline V CDR1 and CDR2: SGHNT, YYREEE (reference sequence). This CDR3 is built from 13 residues. CDR3 coding DNA: TGTGCCAGCAACCACCGGGATTACAGTGAGCAGTTCTTC. Its translation: CASNHRDYSEQFF.